This T cell receptor beta chain appears in the sequencing data of a study of shared clonotypes between healthy human individuals. Study conclusions and caveats: Genetic and exposure-history diversity was limited by the few donors.

Repertoires were generated with immunoSEQ multiplex PCR, while TCRdb's copy carries only in-frame clones and drops some. This table holds about 1 million clones, under 80% found once. Germline-derived CDR1 and CDR2 are LGHNA and YSLEER. The V gene lost 0 bases and the J gene lost 4 bases, with 10 bases spanning the gap. The CDR3 runs to 14 residues. This clone was picked up one time. Its antigen is unidentified. The rearrangement links TRBV4-3 to TRBJ2-7; D gene unclear. The source of this sequence is a man younger than 35 in good health. The sequencing input was memory CD4+ T cells sorted from blood. Stated subset: CD45RA-negative fraction. The CDR3 sequence: CASSQEVGLYEQYF. The CDR3 bases are TGCGCCAGCAGCCAAGAGGTGGGCCTGTACGAGCAGTACTTC.